This TCR beta chain is from a study of blood T cell repertoires in COVID-19. Study context: There were acute and convalescent COVID-19 samples, and they came from the United States, Italy and Spain.

TCRdb's copy holds only in-frame clones and misses some; the assay was immunoSEQ multiplex PCR. Of 240,000 or so clones in the sample, around 83% are singletons; the top ten hold around 12%. The sequence came from a woman between 55 and 75 years old with active or convalescent COVID-19. The specimen was peripheral blood.

As DNA, the CDR3 is TGTGCCAGCTCGGGGGGGCCGTTTACCTACGAGCAGTACTTC. It encodes CASSGGPFTYEQYF. The chain joins TRBV2 to TRBJ2-7, with TRBD2 matching over 8 bases. Germline loops: CDR1 SNHLY, CDR2 FYNNEI. The length of the CDR3 is 14 residues. V lost 8 bases to trimming and J lost 2 bases; unmatched junction nucleotides: 8.